One sample yielded the 29 T cell receptor beta chains listed below, sequenced in a study of glioma-infiltrating T cells after dendritic cell vaccination (TCRdb year 2016). Receptors were amplified or captured by the immunoSEQ multiplex PCR assay. The clones in this table, taken by TCRdb from immuneACCESS, are in-frame only. Not every clone is retained; where verified, under half of the shortfall comes from an unresolved V gene, and the cause of the rest is unknown. Present in this sample are 90,000 to 140,000 clones, almost 90% of which were seen just once. Around 2.6% of the sample goes to the ten largest clones. Sample time point, as interpreted from the label and publication: after dendritic cell vaccination, including at tumor progression/relapse. Source: blood, taken after dendritic cell vaccination. The receptors shown here come from a human donor with glioblastoma.

V gene TRBV29-1 combines with J gene TRBJ1-1; the match to TRBD1 covers 8 bases. Trimming took 4 bases from V and 3 from J; bases not matched to a gene: 4. The V gene's germline CDR1 is SQVTM and CDR2 ANQGSEA. The CDR3 spans 13 residues. Here the CDR3 reads CSVGGQVHTEAFF. Here the CDR3 DNA reads TGCAGCGTTGGGGGACAGGTCCACACTGAAGCTTTCTTT. The full variable domain, completed using reference TRBV29-1 and TRBJ1-1, is SAVISQKPSRDICQRGTSLTIQCQVDSQVTMMFWYRQQPGQSLTLIATANQGSEATYESGFVIDKFPISRPNLTFSTLTVSNMSPEDSSIYLCSVGGQVHTEAFFGQGTRLTVV.

The CDR3 nucleotides are TGTGCCAGCAGTGATAGGACAGGGTCGGGCTATGGCTACACCTTC. Protein: CASSDRTGSGYGYTF. The V gene is TRBV2, the J gene TRBJ1-2, with TRBD1 matching 8 bases. Germline lookup yields CDR1 SNHLY and CDR2 FYNNEI. The V and J ends lost 3 bases and 4 bases, in that order; junction bases with no gene match: 7. There are 15 residues in the CDR3.

The gene calls are TRBV19 and TRBJ2-7; 14 bases match TRBD2. The germline V gene encodes CDR1 LNHDA and CDR2 SQIVND (reference sequence). With V trimmed by 2 bases and J by 9 bases, 6 bases remained unmatched. The CDR3 is 15 amino acids. This CDR3 is CASSISGLAGVVQYF. The CDR3, as DNA: TGTGCCAGTAGTATATCGGGACTAGCGGGAGTGGTGCAGTACTTC.

The chain joins TRBV27 to TRBJ2-7; 10 bases are a match to TRBD2. The CDR3 runs 15 residues. Germline CDR1 and CDR2: MNHEY and SMNVEV (reference sequence). J gave up 5 bases and V 8 bases, and 12 bases lay outside the gene matches. Written as DNA, the CDR3 is TGTGCCAGCGGATTACCGGGACTAGCGTTCGACGAGCAGTACTTC. Residues: CASGLPGLAFDEQYF.

With respect to this clone: One end of the junction does not line up with germline, which may come from a read error. The chain uses TRBV19 and TRBJ2-2, with 11 nucleotides matching TRBD2. Germline V gene lookup returns CDR1 LNHDA and CDR2 SQIVND (reference sequence). This CDR3 contains 16 residues. CDR3 sequence: CASRIAGGANTGELFF. The CDR3 nucleotides are TGTGCCAGTAGGATAGCGGGAGGGGCGAACACCGGGGAGCTGTTTTTT.

The chain employs TRBV11-3 and TRBJ1-4; 10 nucleotides agree with TRBD1. Germline lookup yields CDR1 SGHNT and CDR2 YENEEA. The CDR3 is 15 residues long. V shed 5 bases, J shed 6 bases, and the junction held 6 bases outside the gene matches. The CDR3, as DNA: TGTGCCAGCAGCCCAGCCGGGACAGGGGATGAAAAACTGTTTTTT. This encodes CASSPAGTGDEKLFF.

The rearrangement uses TRBV11-3 and TRBJ1-1, with D possibly TRBD1 on 6 matching bases. Trimming took off 5 bases at V and 3 bases at J, with 19 bases between the two ends. The V gene's germline CDR1 is SGHNT and CDR2 YENEEA. There are 16 residues in the CDR3. DNA for the CDR3: TGTGCCAGCAGCCCAATCTCCGGGGGGCGCTACACTGAAGCTTTCTTT. Translation gives CASSPISGGRYTEAFF.

This clone was recorded a few times. The V gene is TRBV7-3, the J gene TRBJ2-7, with 7 bases that match TRBD2. The CDR3 sequence is 12 residues long. Per germline, CDR1 SGHTA and CDR2 FQGTGA. J lost 7 bases, V lost 4 bases, and 4 bases had no gene match. The CDR3 region is CASSSTGREQYF. For the CDR3, the DNA is TGTGCCAGCAGCTCCACCGGGAGGGAGCAGTACTTC.

This clone has a single count. The chain combines TRBV18 with TRBJ1-2, with 8 bases lining up with TRBD1. This CDR3 is built from 12 residues. V lost 3 bases and J lost 8; bases outside the gene matches: 2. Germline V gene lookup returns CDR1 KGHSH and CDR2 LQKENI. The chain's CDR3 is CASSPGDRGYTF. The CDR3 region has the DNA TGTGCCAGCTCACCGGGGGACAGGGGCTACACCTTC.

In its sample, this clone was seen once. The rearrangement joins TRBV30 to TRBJ1-1, with TRBD1 matching over 7 bases. The CDR3 totals 14 residues. The germline V gene encodes CDR1 GTSNPN and CDR2 SVGIG (reference sequence). The trim removed 3 bases at V and 4 bases at J, leaving 8 bases unmatched. The CDR3 DNA reads as TGTGCCTGGAGCCCTCAGGGGGAGACCACTGAAGCTTTCTTT. Its translation: CAWSPQGETTEAFF.

The V and J genes are TRBV21-1 and TRBJ1-3; TRBD1, as called in the table, went unchecked against the DNA. TRBV21-1 is labeled a pseudogene. The CDR3 length is 14 residues. CDR3 sequence (DNA): TGTGCCAGCAGCAAAGCGGGACAGGGAAACACCATATATTTT. It encodes CASSKAGQGNTIYF.

The CDR3 DNA reads as TGTGCCACCAGCAGAGAGATTACAGGGTCTCGCGAGCAGTACTTC. This translates into CATSREITGSREQYF. The V gene is TRBV15, the J gene TRBJ2-7, with D possibly TRBD1 on 6 matching bases. The germline V and J ends were trimmed by 0 bases and 6 bases, with 15 bases remaining between them. The V gene's germline CDR1 is LNHNV and CDR2 YYDKDF (reference sequence). The CDR3 totals 15 residues.

The V gene is TRBV30, the J gene TRBJ1-1; TRBD1 matches 7 bases. Losses at the gene ends were 4 bases for V and 6 bases for J; bases not matched to a gene: 5. CDR1 is GTSNPN, CDR2 SVGIG, per germline (reference sequence). The length of the CDR3 is 12 residues. The CDR3 DNA reads TGTGCCTGGACAGGGGGTATCGCTGAAGCTTTCTTT. Encoded protein: CAWTGGIAEAFF.

The J gene is TRBJ2-7, the V gene TRBV27; TRBD1 agrees at 11 bases. V dropped 6 bases and J dropped 2; count of bases not matched to a gene: 3. Germline loops: CDR1 MNHEY, CDR2 SMNVEV (reference sequence). CDR3 length equals 14 residues. CDR3 protein: CASRPGQGAYEQYF. DNA of the CDR3: TGTGCCAGCAGACCGGGACAGGGGGCCTACGAGCAGTACTTC.

The chain is built from TRBV5-1 and TRBJ1-5; 7 nucleotides agree with TRBD1. From germline, CDR1 is SGHRS and CDR2 YFSETQ. Germline trimming cut 4 bases from V and 2 bases from J; bases unmatched to any gene: 3. CDR3 length: 14 amino acids. CDR3: CASSQGDGNQPQHF. CDR3 nucleotide sequence: TGCGCCAGCAGCCAGGGGGACGGCAATCAGCCCCAGCATTTT.

The chain has TRBV10-3 and TRBJ1-1; D gene unclear. The V end lost 10 bases, the J end lost 7 bases, and 19 bases lay between the germline ends. CDR1 and CDR2 (germline): ENHRY, SYGVKD. CDR3 length equals 13 residues. The chain's CDR3 is CASTEREGSEAFF. The CDR3 region has the DNA TGTGCCAGCACCGAACGTGAGGGTAGTGAAGCTTTCTTT.

The rearrangement links TRBV7-2 to TRBJ2-7, with D perhaps TRBD2 (6 bases). Germline V gives CDR1 SGHTA, CDR2 FQGNSA. The CDR3 runs 14 residues. The V end lost 5 bases, the J end lost 0 bases, and 11 bases lay between the germline ends. In DNA, the CDR3 is TGTGCCAGCAGCAGGGACGGGAGCTCCTACGAGCAGTACTTC. Protein sequence: CASSRDGSSYEQYF.

This rearrangement joins TRBV5-4 to TRBJ1-2; D uncertain. V gave up 1 base and J gave up 2 bases, with 12 bases separating them. The CDR3 is 15 residues long. Germline CDR1 reads SGHNT; CDR2 reads YYREEE (reference sequence). CDR3 DNA sequence: TGTGCCAGCAGCTTGATTGGCCGAACCAACTATGGCTACACCTTC. Amino acids: CASSLIGRTNYGYTF.

The chain recombines TRBV29-1 with TRBJ2-7, with D perhaps matching TRBD2 (6 bases). The germline gives CDR1 SQVTM, CDR2 ANQGSEA. V dropped 4 bases and J dropped 0 bases, with 16 bases sitting between them. The CDR3 runs 15 residues. The CDR3 is CSVVQSGLSSYEQYF. CDR3 nucleotide sequence: TGCAGCGTTGTACAGTCGGGACTGAGCTCCTACGAGCAGTACTTC.

This clone is a singleton in its sample. The genes are TRBV5-1 and TRBJ2-3; D gene uncertain. V was trimmed by 5 bases and J by 4 bases, leaving 8 bases between them. CDR3 length: 12 amino acids. The germline V gene encodes CDR1 SGHRS and CDR2 YFSETQ. The CDR3 reads CASSSVADTQYF. CDR3 in DNA: TGCGCCAGCAGTTCAGTGGCAGATACGCAGTATTTT.

This sequence joins TRBV27 and TRBJ2-7, with 7 bases aligning to TRBD1. Trimming removed 4 bases from V and 2 bases from J; junction bases left unmatched: 8. This CDR3 has 15 amino acids. Germline V gene lookup returns CDR1 MNHEY and CDR2 SMNVEV (reference sequence). CDR3 loop: CASSSTGLGAYEQYF. CDR3 coding DNA: TGTGCCAGCAGTTCGACAGGGTTAGGCGCCTACGAGCAGTACTTC.

The V call is TRBV2, the J call TRBJ2-3, with a tentative D call TRBD2 (5 bases). V dropped 6 bases and J dropped 0 bases, with 10 bases sitting between them. The CDR3 sequence is 14 residues long. Germline V CDR1 and CDR2: SNHLY, FYNNEI. The CDR3 region is CASSSGSSTDTQYF. In DNA form, the CDR3 reads TGTGCCAGCAGCAGCGGATCTAGCACAGATACGCAGTATTTT.

This clone was observed a single time. J is TRBJ1-6 and V is TRBV18, with a weak D call TRBD1 (6 bases). CDR3 length: 15 amino acids. The germline CDR1 and CDR2 sequences are KGHSH and LQKENI. V shed 6 bases and J shed 5 bases, with 14 bases lying between them. The CDR3 coding sequence is TGTGCCAGCTCCCAAGAGACAGGAAATAATTCACCCCTCCACTTT. Translated, it gives CASSQETGNNSPLHF. The full variable domain, completed using reference TRBV18 and TRBJ1-6, is NAGVMQNPRHLVRRRGQEARLRCSPMKGHSHVYWYRQLPEEGLKFMVYLQKENIIDESGMPKERFSAEFPKEGPSILRIQQVVRGDSAAYFCASSQETGNNSPLHFGNGTRLTVT.

V is TRBV25-1 and J is TRBJ1-6; no clear D gene. V shed 2 bases and J shed 10 bases, with 9 bases lying between them. Looked up from germline, CDR1 is MGHDK and CDR2 is SYGVNS. CDR3 size: 13 residues. Here the CDR3 reads CASSENMQSPLHF. The CDR3 DNA reads as TGTGCCAGCAGTGAAAACATGCAATCACCCCTCCACTTT.

This clone has just one count. This rearrangement joins TRBV18 to TRBJ2-1, with 14 bases matching TRBD2. Germline V lookup: CDR1 KGHSH, CDR2 LQKENI. The CDR3 is made up of 16 amino acids. Trimming removed 3 bases from V and 6 bases from J; junction bases left unmatched: 4. CDR3 in DNA: TGTGCCAGCTCACCGGGACTAGCGGGAGCAACCAATGAGCAGTTCTTC. Translation gives CASSPGLAGATNEQFF.

V usage is TRBV10-3 and J usage is TRBJ1-1, with TRBD1 matching over 8 bases. The CDR3 totals 13 residues. Germline V gene data show CDR1 as ENHRY and CDR2 as SYGVKD. V lost 8 bases, J lost 11 bases, and 13 bases stayed unmatched. This CDR3 is CAISSDREAQAFF. The CDR3 coding sequence is TGTGCCATCTCATCGGACAGGGAGGCTCAGGCTTTCTTT.

This clone was observed a single time. V usage is TRBV11-2 and J usage is TRBJ2-2; D is perhaps TRBD2 (5 bases). V lost 2 bases, J lost 4 bases, and 8 bases lay in between. The CDR3 consists of 14 residues. Germline values: CDR1 SGHAT, CDR2 FQNNGV. The CDR3 protein is CASSLFEGTGELFF. The CDR3 nucleotides read TGTGCCAGCAGCTTATTTGAGGGCACCGGGGAGCTGTTTTTT.

This chain links TRBV5-5 with TRBJ1-3, with 7 bases aligning to TRBD1. The CDR3 is 15 amino acids. Losses at the gene ends were 4 bases for V and 4 bases for J; bases not matched to a gene: 8. Looked up from germline, CDR1 is SGHKS and CDR2 is YYEKEE (reference sequence). The DNA for the CDR3 is TGTGCCAGCAGCACCCGGACAGGCCTCGGAAACACCATATATTTT. Its translation is CASSTRTGLGNTIYF.

This chain joins TRBV29-1 and TRBJ1-1; 8 positions match TRBD1. With 3 bases clipped from V and 11 bases from J, the junction kept 8 bases outside the gene matches. The germline V gene has CDR1 SQVTM and CDR2 ANQGSEA. CDR3 length: 12 amino acids. The chain's CDR3 is CSVEGQGARAFF. In DNA, the CDR3 is TGCAGCGTTGAGGGTCAGGGGGCTCGGGCTTTCTTT.